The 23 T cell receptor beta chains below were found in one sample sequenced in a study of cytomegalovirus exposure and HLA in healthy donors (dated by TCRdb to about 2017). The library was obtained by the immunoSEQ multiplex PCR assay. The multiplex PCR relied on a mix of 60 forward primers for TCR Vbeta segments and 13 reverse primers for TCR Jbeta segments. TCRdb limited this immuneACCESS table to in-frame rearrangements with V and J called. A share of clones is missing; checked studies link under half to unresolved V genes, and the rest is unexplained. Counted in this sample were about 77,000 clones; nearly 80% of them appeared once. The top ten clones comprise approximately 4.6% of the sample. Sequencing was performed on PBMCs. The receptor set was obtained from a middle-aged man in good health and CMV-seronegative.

The CDR3 DNA reads TGTGCCAGCAGTTCTCCAGAGGGGACAGGGACGTATGGCTACACCTTC. Translating it yields CASSSPEGTGTYGYTF. The rearrangement joins TRBV28 to TRBJ1-2, with 9 bases matching TRBD1. The CDR3 has 16 residues. Germline loops: CDR1 MDHEN, CDR2 SYDVKM. V was pared by 4 bases and J by 5 bases, with 11 bases of the junction left unmatched.

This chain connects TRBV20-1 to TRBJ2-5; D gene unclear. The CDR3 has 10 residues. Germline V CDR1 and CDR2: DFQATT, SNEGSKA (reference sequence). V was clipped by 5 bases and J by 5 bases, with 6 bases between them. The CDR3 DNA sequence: TGCAGTGCTGGCCGCGAGACCCAGTACTTC. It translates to CSAGRETQYF.

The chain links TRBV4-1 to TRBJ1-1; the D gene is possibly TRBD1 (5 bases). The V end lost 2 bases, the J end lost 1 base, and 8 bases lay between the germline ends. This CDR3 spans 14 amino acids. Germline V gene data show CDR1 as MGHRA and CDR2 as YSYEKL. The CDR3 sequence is CASSQTGPNTEAFF. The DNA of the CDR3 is TGCGCCAGCAGCCAAACAGGACCGAACACTGAAGCTTTCTTT.

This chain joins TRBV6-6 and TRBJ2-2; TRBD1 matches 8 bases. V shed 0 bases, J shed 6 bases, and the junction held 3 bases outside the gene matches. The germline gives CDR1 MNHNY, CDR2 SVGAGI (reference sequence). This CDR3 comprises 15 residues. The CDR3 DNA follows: TGTGCCAGCAGTTACTCTCGACAGGGGTCCGGGGAGCTGTTTTTT. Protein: CASSYSRQGSGELFF.

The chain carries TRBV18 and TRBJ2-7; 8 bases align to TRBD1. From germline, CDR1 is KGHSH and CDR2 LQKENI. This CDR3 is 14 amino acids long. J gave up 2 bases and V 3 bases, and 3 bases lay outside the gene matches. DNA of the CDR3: TGTGCCAGCTCACCCGGGACAGGAGCCTACGAGCAGTACTTC. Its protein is CASSPGTGAYEQYF.

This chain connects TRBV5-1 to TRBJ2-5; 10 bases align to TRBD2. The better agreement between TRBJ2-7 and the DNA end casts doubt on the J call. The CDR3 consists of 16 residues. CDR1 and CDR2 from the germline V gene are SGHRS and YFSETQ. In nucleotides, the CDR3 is TGCGCCAGCAGCTTGGCCAGAGCGGGAGGGATGGACGAGCAGTACTTC. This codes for CASSLARAGGMDEQYF.

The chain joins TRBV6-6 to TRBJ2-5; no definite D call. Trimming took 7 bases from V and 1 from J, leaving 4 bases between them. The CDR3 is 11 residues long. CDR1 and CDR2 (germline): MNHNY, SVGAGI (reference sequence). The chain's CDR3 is CASTSQETQYF. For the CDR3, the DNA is TGTGCCAGCACCTCCCAAGAGACCCAGTACTTC.

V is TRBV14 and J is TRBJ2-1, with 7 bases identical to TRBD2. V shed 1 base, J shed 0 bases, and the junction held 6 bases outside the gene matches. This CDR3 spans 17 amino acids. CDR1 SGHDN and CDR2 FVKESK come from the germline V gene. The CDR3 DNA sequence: TGTGCCAGCAGCCAAGCCCCCGGGACTACCTCCTACAATGAGCAGTTCTTC. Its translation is CASSQAPGTTSYNEQFF. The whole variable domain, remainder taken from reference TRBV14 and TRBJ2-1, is EAGVTQFPSHSVIEKGQTVTLRCDPISGHDNLYWYRRVMGKEIKFLLHFVKESKQDESGMPNNRFLAERTGGTYSTLKVQPAELEDSGVYFCASSQAPGTTSYNEQFFGPGTRLTVL.

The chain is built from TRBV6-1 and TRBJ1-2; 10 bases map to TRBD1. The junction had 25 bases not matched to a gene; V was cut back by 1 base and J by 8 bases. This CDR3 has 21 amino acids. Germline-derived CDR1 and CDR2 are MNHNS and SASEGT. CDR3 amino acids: CASSEEGFPRDRGYLWNGYTF. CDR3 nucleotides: TGTGCCAGCAGTGAAGAAGGGTTCCCCCGGGACAGGGGTTACCTATGGAACGGCTACACCTTC.

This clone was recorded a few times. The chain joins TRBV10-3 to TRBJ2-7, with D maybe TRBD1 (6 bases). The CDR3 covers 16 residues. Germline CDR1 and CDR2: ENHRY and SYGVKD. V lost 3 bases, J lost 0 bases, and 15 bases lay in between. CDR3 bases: TGTGCCATCAGTGACTCCAGGAGACAGGCCTCCTACGAGCAGTACTTC. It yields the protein CAISDSRRQASYEQYF.

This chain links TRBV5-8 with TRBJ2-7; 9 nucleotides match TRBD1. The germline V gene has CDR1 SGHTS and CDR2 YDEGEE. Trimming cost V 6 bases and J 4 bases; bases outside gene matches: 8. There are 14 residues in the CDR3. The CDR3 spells CASTWGTGRYEQYF. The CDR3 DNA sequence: TGTGCCAGCACCTGGGGGACAGGGAGATACGAGCAGTACTTC.

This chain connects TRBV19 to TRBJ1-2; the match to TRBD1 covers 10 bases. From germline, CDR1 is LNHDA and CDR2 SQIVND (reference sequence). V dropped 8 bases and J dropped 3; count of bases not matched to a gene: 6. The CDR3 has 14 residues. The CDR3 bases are TGTGCCAGTCTACCGGGACAGGGGTACTATGGCTACACCTTC. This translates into CASLPGQGYYGYTF.

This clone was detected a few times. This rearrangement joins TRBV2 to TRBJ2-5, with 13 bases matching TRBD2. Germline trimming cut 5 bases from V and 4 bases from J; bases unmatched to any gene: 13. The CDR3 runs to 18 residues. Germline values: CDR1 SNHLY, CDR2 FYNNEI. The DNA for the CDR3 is TGTGCCAGCAGTCTCACTAGCGGGAGGGCCCGTGGGTCAGAGACCCAGTACTTC. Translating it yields CASSLTSGRARGSETQYF.

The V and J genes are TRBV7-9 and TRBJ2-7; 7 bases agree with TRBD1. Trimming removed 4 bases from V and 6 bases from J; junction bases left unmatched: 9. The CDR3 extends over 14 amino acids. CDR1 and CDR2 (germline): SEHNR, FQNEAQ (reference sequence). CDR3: CASSSSDRPREQYF. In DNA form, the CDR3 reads TGTGCCAGCAGCTCGTCGGACAGGCCCCGCGAGCAGTACTTC.

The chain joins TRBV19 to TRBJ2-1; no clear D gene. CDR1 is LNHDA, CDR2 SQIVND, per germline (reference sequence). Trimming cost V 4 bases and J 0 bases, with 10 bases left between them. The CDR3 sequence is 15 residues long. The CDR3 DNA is TGTGCCAGTAGTACCAAAAGGAGCTCCTACAATGAGCAGTTCTTC. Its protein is CASSTKRSSYNEQFF.

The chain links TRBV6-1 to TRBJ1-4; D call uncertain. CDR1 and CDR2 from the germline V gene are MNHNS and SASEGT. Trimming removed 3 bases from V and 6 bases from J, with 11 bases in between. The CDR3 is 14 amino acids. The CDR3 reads CASSDGGWDEKLFF. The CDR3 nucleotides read TGTGCCAGCAGTGACGGAGGGTGGGATGAAAAACTGTTTTTT.

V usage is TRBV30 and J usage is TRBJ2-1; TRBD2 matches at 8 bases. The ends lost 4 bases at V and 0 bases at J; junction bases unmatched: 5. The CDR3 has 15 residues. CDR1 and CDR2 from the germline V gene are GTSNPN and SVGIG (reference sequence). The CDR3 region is CAWIFAGGSYNEQFF. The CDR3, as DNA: TGTGCCTGGATCTTCGCGGGGGGCTCCTACAATGAGCAGTTCTTC.

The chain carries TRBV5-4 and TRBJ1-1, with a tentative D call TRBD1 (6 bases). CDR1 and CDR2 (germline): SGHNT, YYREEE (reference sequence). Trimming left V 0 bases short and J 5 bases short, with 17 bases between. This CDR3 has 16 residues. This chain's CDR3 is CASSLVATGLSTEAFF. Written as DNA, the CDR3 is TGTGCCAGCAGCTTGGTTGCGACAGGACTTAGTACTGAAGCTTTCTTT.

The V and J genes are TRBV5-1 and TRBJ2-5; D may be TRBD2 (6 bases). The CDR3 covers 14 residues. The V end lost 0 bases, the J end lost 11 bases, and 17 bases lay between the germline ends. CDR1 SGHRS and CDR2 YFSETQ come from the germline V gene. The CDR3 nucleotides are TGCGCCAGCAGCTTGGTAGGAGGGACCATTGAGCAGTACTTC. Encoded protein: CASSLVGGTIEQYF.

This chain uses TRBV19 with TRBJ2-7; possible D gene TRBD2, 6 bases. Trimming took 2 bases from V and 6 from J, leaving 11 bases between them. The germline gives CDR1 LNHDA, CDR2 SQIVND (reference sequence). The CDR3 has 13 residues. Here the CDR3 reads CASSIPGLREQYF. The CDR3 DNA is TGTGCCAGTAGTATACCGGGACTTCGCGAGCAGTACTTC.

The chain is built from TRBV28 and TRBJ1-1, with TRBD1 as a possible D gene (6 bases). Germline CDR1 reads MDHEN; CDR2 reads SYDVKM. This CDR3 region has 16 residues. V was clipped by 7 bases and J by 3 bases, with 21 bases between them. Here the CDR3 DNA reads TGTGCCAGCATCCCTTCCACAGGGTCGGCGGACACTGAAGCTTTCTTT. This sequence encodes CASIPSTGSADTEAFF.

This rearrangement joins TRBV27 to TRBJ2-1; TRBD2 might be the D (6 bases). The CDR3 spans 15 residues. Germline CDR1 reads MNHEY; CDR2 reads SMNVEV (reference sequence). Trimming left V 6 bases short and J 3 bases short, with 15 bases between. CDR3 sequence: CASSLTGGIYNEQFF. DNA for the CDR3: TGTGCCAGCAGCCTCACTGGGGGGATCTACAATGAGCAGTTCTTC.

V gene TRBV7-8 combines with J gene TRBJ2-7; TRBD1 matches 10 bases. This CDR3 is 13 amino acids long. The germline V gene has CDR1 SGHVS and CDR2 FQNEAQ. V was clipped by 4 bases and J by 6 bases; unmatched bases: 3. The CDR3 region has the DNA TGTGCCAGCAGCTCGGACAGGGGGTTCGAGCAGTACTTC. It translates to CASSSDRGFEQYF.